These 15 T cell receptor beta chains were all obtained from the same sample, sequenced in a study of response to subunit inactivated influenza vaccine. In TCRdb, the RT-PCR reads were re-called with MiXCR into one record per CDR3 protein. This sample has roughly 710,000 distinct CDR3 sequences, with 14% found just once. The sequences come from PBMCs from blood, collected roughly 2 weeks before vaccination. All receptors come from a man aged 50-60 years who received an inactivated influenza vaccine.

This clonotype was counted only a few times. The genes are TRBV6-5 and TRBJ2-1, with a tentative D call TRBD1 (5 bases). Per the germline V gene, CDR1 is MNHEY and CDR2 is SVGAGI. V lost 2 bases, J lost 6 bases, and 14 bases lay in between. The CDR3 runs to 15 residues. The CDR3 is CASSYAQGKGNEQFF. The CDR3 DNA reads TGTGCCAGCAGTTACGCTCAGGGCAAGGGCAATGAGCAGTTCTTC.

This chain uses TRBV12-3 or TRBV12-4 with TRBJ2-7; the D gene is possibly TRBD2 (6 bases). With 5 bases removed from V and 3 bases from J, the gap between germline ends came to 11 bases. The CDR3 is 13 amino acids. The CDR3 protein is CASSPRDFYEQYF. In DNA, the CDR3 is TGTGCCAGCAGTCCCCGGGACTTCTACGAGCAGTACTTC.

Only a few counts were recorded for this clonotype. The J gene is TRBJ1-5, the V gene TRBV6-1; no clear D. The CDR3 loop spans 14 amino acids. Germline lookup yields CDR1 MNHNS and CDR2 SASEGT. Trimming removed 7 bases at V and 2 bases at J, with 12 bases between. The CDR3, as DNA: TGTGCCAGCAAAAAAGGTAGGGGCAATCAGCCCCAGCATTTT. This gives the protein CASKKGRGNQPQHF.

In its sample, this clonotype was seen a few times. The rearrangement joins TRBV2 to TRBJ2-1, with TRBD1 matching over 8 bases. Germline V CDR1 and CDR2: SNHLY, FYNNEI. J gave up 10 bases and V 4 bases, and 9 bases lay outside the gene matches. The CDR3 covers 14 residues. In DNA form, the CDR3 reads TGTGCCAGCAGTGCTCGCTCAGGGGGCTACGAGCAGTTCTTC. Protein sequence: CASSARSGGYEQFF.

The gene calls are TRBV5-1 and TRBJ2-1, with D unclear. The germline CDR1 and CDR2 sequences are SGHRS and YFSETQ. The CDR3 contains 14 residues. Trimming took 9 bases from V and 2 from J, leaving 15 bases between them. CDR3 in amino acids: CATNPDGTYNEQFF. Written as DNA, the CDR3 is TGCGCCACCAATCCGGACGGCACCTACAATGAGCAGTTCTTC.

The V call is TRBV10-3, the J call TRBJ1-1; perhaps TRBD1 as D (5 bases). Per the germline V gene, CDR1 is ENHRY and CDR2 is SYGVKD. The CDR3 covers 15 residues. Trimming left V 10 bases short and J 0 bases short, with 18 bases between. DNA for the CDR3: TGTGCCACCACTCCCGTGAAGGGACTGAACACTGAAGCTTTCTTT. The encoded protein is CATTPVKGLNTEAFF.

This clonotype has more than one count but fewer than ten. The chain employs TRBV20-1 and TRBJ2-2, with 9 bases matching TRBD2. V trimming: 1 base; J trimming: 5 bases; junction bases outside the gene matches: 8. From germline, CDR1 is DFQATT and CDR2 SNEGSKA (reference sequence). There are 16 residues in the CDR3. Here the CDR3 reads CSARGRLAGNTGELFF. The CDR3 nucleotides read TGCAGTGCTAGAGGACGGCTAGCGGGGAATACCGGGGAGCTGTTTTTT.

Many counts were recorded for this clonotype. J is TRBJ2-2 and V is TRBV9; D is undetermined. The CDR3 totals 14 residues. Looked up from germline, CDR1 is SGDLS and CDR2 is YYNGEE. V was cut by 0 bases and J by 1 base, with 4 bases left in between. CDR3 amino acids: CASSVVQNTGELFF. CDR3 coding DNA: TGTGCCAGCAGCGTAGTTCAGAACACCGGGGAGCTGTTTTTT.

This chain uses TRBV20-1 with TRBJ2-5; possible D gene TRBD2, 5 bases. This CDR3 comprises 14 residues. The germline gives CDR1 DFQATT, CDR2 SNEGSKA (reference sequence). Trimming cost V 6 bases and J 4 bases, with 18 bases left between them. CDR3 in DNA: TGCAGTGCCCCCACCCCCGGGGTTCGAGAGACCCAGTACTTC. The encoded protein is CSAPTPGVRETQYF.

At least ten counts were recorded for this clonotype. The rearrangement uses TRBV20-1 and TRBJ2-1; D is possibly TRBD1 (5 bases). The CDR3 sequence is 13 residues long. Germline V gene lookup returns CDR1 DFQATT and CDR2 SNEGSKA (reference sequence). Trimming stripped 0 bases from V and 6 bases from J, with 9 bases between. The CDR3 spells CSAREVGVNEQFF. DNA of the CDR3: TGCAGTGCTAGAGAGGTAGGGGTCAATGAGCAGTTCTTC.

A few counts support this clonotype. The chain employs TRBV25-1 and TRBJ2-7; D gene ambiguous. Germline V CDR1 and CDR2: MGHDK, SYGVNS. The ends were cut back, 0 bases at V and 6 bases at J, with 15 bases in the middle. This CDR3 is 15 amino acids long. The CDR3 DNA follows: TGTGCCAGCAGTGAATACCCTGTAGGGAAGGTCGAGCAGTACTTC. Its protein product is CASSEYPVGKVEQYF.

This clonotype was seen repeatedly, ten times or more. The chain employs TRBV4-3 and TRBJ2-7; D is perhaps TRBD2 (6 bases). The CDR3 loop spans 15 amino acids. Germline CDR1 and CDR2: LGHNA and YSLEER. The V gene lost 0 bases and the J gene lost 3 bases, with 12 bases spanning the gap. CDR3 coding DNA: TGCGCCAGCAGCCAAGATAGCACTAGCTACTACGAGCAGTACTTC. The encoded protein is CASSQDSTSYYEQYF.

The rearrangement uses TRBV5-1 and TRBJ1-4; a weak D match, TRBD1 (5 bases). The CDR3 spans 14 residues. Germline loops: CDR1 SGHRS, CDR2 YFSETQ. V lost 4 bases and J 8 bases, leaving 15 bases between the germline ends. The chain's CDR3 is CASSLRGDSEKLFF. The CDR3 DNA reads as TGCGCCAGCAGCCTCCGGGGCGACAGCGAAAAACTGTTTTTT.

The chain carries TRBV5-1 and TRBJ2-3; tentatively, D is TRBD1 or TRBD2 (6 bases each). The CDR3 runs 15 residues. Trimming removed 5 bases at V and 2 bases at J, with 15 bases between. Germline V gene sequence: CDR1 SGHRS, CDR2 YFSETQ. CDR3 protein: CASRYRAGSTDTQYF. CDR3 in DNA: TGCGCCAGCAGGTACAGGGCGGGATCCACAGATACGCAGTATTTT.

This clonotype has just a few counts. The rearrangement uses TRBV4-1 and TRBJ2-1; D possibly uses TRBD1 or TRBD2 (6 bases each). Germline CDR1 is MGHRA and CDR2 is YSYEKL. With 7 bases removed from V and 0 bases from J, the gap between germline ends came to 10 bases. The CDR3 contains 14 residues. The CDR3 DNA follows: TGCGCCAGCAAGGGGGGCCTCTCCTACAATGAGCAGTTCTTC. Translated, it gives CASKGGLSYNEQFF.